This T cell receptor (beta chain) was observed in a study of blood T cell repertoires in COVID-19. Study-wide background: Spain, Italy and the United States supplied samples that represented acute and convalescent COVID-19. From T cells, B-cell-depleted T cells, or PBMCs came the material, which was cDNA or gDNA.

Authors' data handling: Estimated nucleated cell counts came from reference gene primer amplification. TCRdb's copy holds only in-frame clones and misses some; the assay was immunoSEQ multiplex PCR. That table is the source of V, J and clone size, and D and trimming were worked out from the DNA. The sample includes 300,000 to 400,000 clones, around four fifths of them seen just once. This clone appeared a single time. CDR1 MNHNS and CDR2 SASEGT come from the germline V gene. With 3 bases clipped from V and 7 bases from J, the junction kept 6 bases outside the gene matches. There are 15 residues in the CDR3.

V gene TRBV6-1 combines with J gene TRBJ1-5, with 10 positions matching TRBD1. Input material: peripheral blood. The sequence derives from a man aged 25-45 years with active or convalescent COVID-19. CDR3 sequence (DNA): TGTGCCAGCAGTGACACGGGACAGGGGCACCAGCCCCAGCATTTT. This codes for CASSDTGQGHQPQHF.